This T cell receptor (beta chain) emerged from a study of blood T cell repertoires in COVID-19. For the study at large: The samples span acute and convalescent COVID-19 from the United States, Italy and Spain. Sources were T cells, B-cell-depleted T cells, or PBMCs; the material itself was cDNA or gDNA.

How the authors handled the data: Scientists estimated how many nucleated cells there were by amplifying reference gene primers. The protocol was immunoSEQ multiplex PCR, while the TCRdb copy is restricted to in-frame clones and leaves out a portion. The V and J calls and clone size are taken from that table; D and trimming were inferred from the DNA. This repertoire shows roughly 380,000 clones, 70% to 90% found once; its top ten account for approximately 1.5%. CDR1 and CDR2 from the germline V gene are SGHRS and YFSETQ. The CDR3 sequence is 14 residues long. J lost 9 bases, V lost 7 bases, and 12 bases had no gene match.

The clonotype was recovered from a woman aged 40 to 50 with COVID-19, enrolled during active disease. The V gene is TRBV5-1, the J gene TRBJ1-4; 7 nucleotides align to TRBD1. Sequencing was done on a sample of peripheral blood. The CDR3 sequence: CASFNSGGEKKLFF. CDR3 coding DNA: TGCGCCAGCTTCAACTCAGGGGGAGAGAAAAAACTGTTTTTT.